A selection of T cell receptor beta chains follows, all from one sample in a study of blood T cell repertoires in COVID-19. Libraries were prepared by immunoSEQ multiplex PCR; TCRdb keeps only in-frame clonotypes and omits some of them. The repertoire holds approximately 220,000 clones, with approximately 90% as singletons. Sequenced sample: PBMCs or T cells enriched from blood (not recorded which). Receptors originate from a young woman with acute COVID-19. CDR3s leave out the opening cysteine and the closing phenylalanine or tryptophan. D genes are given only for firm matches.

J gene,D gene,V gene,CDR3 protein
TRBJ2-5,-,TRBV9,ASSVGSGRETQY
TRBJ1-4,-,TRBV29-1,SVKTEREKLF
TRBJ1-2,-,TRBV14,ASSSLQGDYGYT
TRBJ1-1,-,TRBV19,ASSMVALGRWVDTEAF
TRBJ1-1,-,TRBV18,ASSQSQTSTEAF
TRBJ1-2,-,TRBV29-1,SVGPRDGYT
TRBJ2-5,TRBD1,TRBV7-9,ASSLSGQGQETQY
TRBJ2-5,TRBD1,TRBV6-2/TRBV6-3,ASSTTGSEETQY
TRBJ1-1,-,TRBV7-2,ASSLAHGLDTEAF
TRBJ1-6,TRBD1,TRBV27,ASRGTALNSPLH
TRBJ1-1,-,TRBV6-5,ASRRQALNTEAF
TRBJ1-2,TRBD1,TRBV19,ASRLDRDSFGYT
TRBJ2-5,TRBD1,TRBV2,ASSGPGTGEETQY
TRBJ1-4,-,TRBV2,ANSLGTGGKLF
TRBJ1-2,-,TRBV1,TSSGGWEPMAEVYGYT
TRBJ1-4,-,TRBV6-6,ASRIQGTTNEKLF
TRBJ1-6,-,TRBV15,ATSPRGSYNSPLH
TRBJ2-7,-,TRBV11-3,ASSFGNRAGEQY
TRBJ1-3,-,TRBV7-8,ASSLVTGSPGNTIY
TRBJ2-5,-,TRBV4-2,ASSPGLSRLGETQY
TRBJ2-7,TRBD1,TRBV5-4,ASSSGTGAYEQY
TRBJ1-3,-,TRBV3-1/TRBV3-2,ASSQDHSSGNTIY
TRBJ2-2,-,TRBV9,ASSVTGQNPTGELF
TRBJ1-2,TRBD1,TRBV3-1/TRBV3-2,ASSRTGTGRYGYT
TRBJ1-2,-,TRBV3-1/TRBV3-2,ASSQSGGYT
TRBJ2-5,-,TRBV7-9,ASTHKTGVQETQY
TRBJ1-1,TRBD1,TRBV4-1,ASSQQDRGDTEAF
TRBJ1-3,TRBD1,TRBV18,ASSPGQGASGNTIY
TRBJ2-1,-,TRBV3-1/TRBV3-2,ASSQLLDSKQF